Given below is one TCR beta chain in context. This may be a read error, as it is one base from a much larger clone. These data are taken from a study of identical twins' blood T cells. Authors' processing steps: Per-library CDR3 reads ranged about 2 to 3.6 million; clonotypes, ~85,000 to ~500,000. TCRdb called the 5' RACE reads again in MiXCR, with one record for every CDR3 protein. The V and J calls were determined by TCRdb, not by the authors. In the table there are roughly 340,000 distinct CDR3 sequences, over 25% of which are singletons. The V gene's germline CDR1 is MNHEY and CDR2 SVGAGI. Trimming cost V 5 bases and J 2 bases; bases outside gene matches: 8. This CDR3 has 15 residues. Likely shared infections and vaccines: all three twin pairs were reared together.

The sequenced sample was PBMCs. This sequence was found in a woman between 18 and 49 years old in good health. The chain combines TRBV6-5 with TRBJ2-7; TRBD2 aligns across 8 bases. The CDR3 DNA is TGTGCCAGCAGTGCGACTAGCGTGGGGGCCTACGAGCAGTACTTC. Its translation: CASSATSVGAYEQYF.